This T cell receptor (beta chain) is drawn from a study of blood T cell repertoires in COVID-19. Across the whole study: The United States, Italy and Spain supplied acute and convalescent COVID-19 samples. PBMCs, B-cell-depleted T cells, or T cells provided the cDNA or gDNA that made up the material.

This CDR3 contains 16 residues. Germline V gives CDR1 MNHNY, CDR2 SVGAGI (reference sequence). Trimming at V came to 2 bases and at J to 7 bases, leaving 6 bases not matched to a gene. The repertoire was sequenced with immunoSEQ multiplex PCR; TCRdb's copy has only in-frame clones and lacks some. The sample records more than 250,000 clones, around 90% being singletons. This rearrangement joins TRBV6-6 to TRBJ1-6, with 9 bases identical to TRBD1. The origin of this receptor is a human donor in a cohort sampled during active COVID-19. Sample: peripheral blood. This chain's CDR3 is CASSYGVDRGNSPLHF. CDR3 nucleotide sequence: TGTGCCAGCAGTTACGGCGTGGACAGGGGAAATTCACCCCTCCACTTT.